This TCR beta chain was obtained from a study of response to subunit inactivated influenza vaccine. This clonotype has more than one count but fewer than ten. TCRdb redid the calling of the RT-PCR reads with MiXCR, one entry per CDR3 protein. Seen here are some 800,000 distinct CDR3 sequences, less than 25% observed once, and the top ten hold roughly 10%. The ends lost 2 bases at V and 0 bases at J; junction bases unmatched: 8. CDR3 length equals 18 residues. Per germline, CDR1 MNHEY and CDR2 SVGAGI. Sequencing used PBMCs from blood, obtained 5 to 6 days after vaccination. The J gene is TRBJ2-3, the V gene TRBV6-5; TRBD1 matches 10 bases. This clonotype was obtained from a man aged 45 to 65 who received an inactivated influenza vaccine. CDR3 region: CASSYVGQGGSSTDTQYF. For the CDR3, the DNA is TGTGCCAGCAGTTACGTTGGACAGGGGGGATCTAGCACAGATACGCAGTATTTT.